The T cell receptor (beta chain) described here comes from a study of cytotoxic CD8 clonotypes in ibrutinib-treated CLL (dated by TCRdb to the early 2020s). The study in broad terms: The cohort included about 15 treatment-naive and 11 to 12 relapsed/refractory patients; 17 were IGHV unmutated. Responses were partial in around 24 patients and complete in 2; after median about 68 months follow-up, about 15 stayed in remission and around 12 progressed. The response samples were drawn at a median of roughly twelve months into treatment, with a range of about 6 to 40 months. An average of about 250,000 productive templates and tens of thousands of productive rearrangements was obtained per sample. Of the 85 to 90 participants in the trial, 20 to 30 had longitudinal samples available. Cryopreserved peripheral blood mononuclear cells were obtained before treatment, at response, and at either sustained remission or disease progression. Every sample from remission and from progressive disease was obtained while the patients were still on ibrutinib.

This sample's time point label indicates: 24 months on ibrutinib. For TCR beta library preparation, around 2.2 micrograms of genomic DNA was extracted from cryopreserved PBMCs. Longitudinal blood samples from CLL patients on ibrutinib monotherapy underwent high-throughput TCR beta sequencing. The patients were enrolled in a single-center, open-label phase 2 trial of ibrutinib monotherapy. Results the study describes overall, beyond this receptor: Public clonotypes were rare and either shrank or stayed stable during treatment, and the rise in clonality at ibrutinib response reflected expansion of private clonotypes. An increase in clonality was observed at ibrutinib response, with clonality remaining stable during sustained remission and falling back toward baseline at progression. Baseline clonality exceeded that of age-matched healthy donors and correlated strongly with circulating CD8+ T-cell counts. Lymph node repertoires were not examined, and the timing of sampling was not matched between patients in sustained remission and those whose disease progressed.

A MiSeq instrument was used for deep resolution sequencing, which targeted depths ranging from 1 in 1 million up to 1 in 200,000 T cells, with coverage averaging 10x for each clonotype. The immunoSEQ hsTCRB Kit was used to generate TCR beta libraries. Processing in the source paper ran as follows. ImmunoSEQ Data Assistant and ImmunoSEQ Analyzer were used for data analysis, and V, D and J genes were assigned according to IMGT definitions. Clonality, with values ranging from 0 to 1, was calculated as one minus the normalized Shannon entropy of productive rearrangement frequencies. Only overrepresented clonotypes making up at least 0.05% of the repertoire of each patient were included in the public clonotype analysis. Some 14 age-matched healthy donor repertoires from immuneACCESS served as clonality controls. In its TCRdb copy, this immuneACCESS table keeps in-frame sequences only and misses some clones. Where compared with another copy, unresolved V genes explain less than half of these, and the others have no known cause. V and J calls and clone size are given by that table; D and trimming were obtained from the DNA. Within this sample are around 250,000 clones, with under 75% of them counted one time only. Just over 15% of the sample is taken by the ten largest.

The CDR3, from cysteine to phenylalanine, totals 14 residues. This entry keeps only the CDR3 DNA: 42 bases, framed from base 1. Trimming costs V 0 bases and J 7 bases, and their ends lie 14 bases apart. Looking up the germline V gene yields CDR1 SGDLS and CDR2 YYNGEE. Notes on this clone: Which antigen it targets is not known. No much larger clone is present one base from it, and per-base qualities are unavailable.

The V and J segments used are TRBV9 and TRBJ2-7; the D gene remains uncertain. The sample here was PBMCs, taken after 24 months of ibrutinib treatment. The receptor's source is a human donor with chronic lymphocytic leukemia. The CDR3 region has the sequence CASSVGEPYREQYF. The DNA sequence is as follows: TGTGCCAGCAGCGTAGGAGAACCTTATAGGGAGCAGTACTTC.